The 17 T cell receptor beta chains in this list originate from one sample, sequenced in a study of cytomegalovirus exposure and HLA in healthy donors. The PCR was carried out with 60 Vbeta primers and 13 Jbeta primers. Only in-frame clones appear in the TCRdb table, and some are missing; sequencing was by immunoSEQ multiplex PCR. The sample holds more than 130,000 clones; roughly four fifths are singletons and the top ten take approximately 5%. Sequenced input: PBMCs. These receptors were collected from a woman aged 50 to 60 in good health and CMV-seronegative.

The gene calls are TRBV6-1 and TRBJ2-1, with D possibly being TRBD2 (6 bases). Germline V gene lookup returns CDR1 MNHNS and CDR2 SASEGT. Trimming shortened V by 6 bases and J by 8 bases, and 17 bases separated the two germline ends. This CDR3 has 14 amino acids. The CDR3 region has the DNA TGTGCCAGCAGCCAGAAACCGGGGGACTATGAGCAGTTCTTC. Its translation is CASSQKPGDYEQFF.

The rearrangement links TRBV19 to TRBJ1-5; D gene uncertain. Trimming left V 4 bases short and J 0 bases short, with 13 bases between. The germline V gene has CDR1 LNHDA and CDR2 SQIVND (reference sequence). This CDR3 has 16 amino acids. CDR3 sequence reads: CASSTQTRLSNQPQHF. CDR3 bases: TGTGCCAGTAGTACCCAAACGCGGCTTAGCAATCAGCCCCAGCATTTT.

This rearrangement joins TRBV10-1 to TRBJ1-3, with 7 positions matching TRBD1. V trimming: 1 base; J trimming: 4 bases; junction bases outside the gene matches: 10. In germline, CDR1 is WNHNN, CDR2 SYGVQD (reference sequence). This CDR3 has 17 residues. The chain's CDR3 is CASSEFCDREGGNTIYF. CDR3 coding DNA: TGCGCCAGCAGTGAGTTTTGTGACAGGGAAGGGGGAAACACCATATATTTT.

The J gene is TRBJ2-4, the V gene TRBV11-2, with 11 bases fitting TRBD2. The CDR3 totals 15 residues. J gave up 7 bases and V 5 bases, and 7 bases lay outside the gene matches. Germline V lookup: CDR1 SGHAT, CDR2 FQNNGV. The CDR3, as DNA: TGTGCCAGCAGCATTAGCGGGGGGGCAGGGAACATTCAGTACTTC. Protein product: CASSISGGAGNIQYF.

This clone occurred once. CDR3 DNA sequence: TGTGCCAGCAGCCAAGAAGAGGGTTTCACTGAAGCTTTCTTT. Translated, it gives CASSQEEGFTEAFF. The rearrangement links TRBV4-2 to TRBJ1-1; D remains ambiguous. The CDR3 length is 14 residues. The germline gives CDR1 LGHNA, CDR2 YNFKEQ. Trimming pared 0 bases from V and 4 bases from J, leaving 9 bases between.

This clone came up a few times. The V and J genes are TRBV13 and TRBJ2-5; no clear D. The germline V gene has CDR1 PRHDT and CDR2 FYEKMQ (reference sequence). This CDR3 is built from 11 residues. V dropped 8 bases and J dropped 9 bases, with 13 bases sitting between them. This CDR3 reads CASAQGGPQYF. CDR3 DNA: TGTGCCAGCGCTCAAGGTGGGCCCCAGTACTTC.

The chain combines TRBV2 with TRBJ1-2, with unresolved D. Germline V gives CDR1 SNHLY, CDR2 FYNNEI. The CDR3 totals 14 residues. V was clipped by 9 bases and J by 1 base, with 15 bases between them. CDR3: CASPIHGVNYGYTF. For the CDR3, the DNA is TGTGCCAGTCCAATCCACGGGGTTAACTATGGCTACACCTTC.

The chain combines TRBV13 with TRBJ1-1; 7 bases are a match to TRBD1. The CDR3 is 18 residues long. The junction had 17 bases not matched to a gene; V was cut back by 7 bases and J by 0 bases. Germline assignment: CDR1 PRHDT and CDR2 FYEKMQ (reference sequence). The CDR3 DNA reads as TGTGCCAGCATCCTATGGGACAGCCCATATTCTATGAACACTGAAGCTTTCTTT. Protein: CASILWDSPYSMNTEAFF.

CDR3 sequence: CASSSDRAPGKLFF. DNA for the CDR3: TGTGCCAGCAGTTCGGACAGGGCCCCTGGAAAACTGTTTTTT. The chain employs TRBV2 and TRBJ1-4; 8 bases match TRBD1. J was trimmed by 10 bases and V by 5 bases; bases with no gene match: 9. CDR1 and CDR2 (germline): SNHLY, FYNNEI. The CDR3 runs to 14 residues.

The V call is TRBV4-1, the J call TRBJ1-6, with a tentative D call TRBD1 (5 bases). This CDR3 has 19 residues. Looked up from germline, CDR1 is MGHRA and CDR2 is YSYEKL. V was shortened by 1 base and J by 6 bases, with 22 bases between the two germline ends. CDR3 residues: CASSQGWWAGKVGNSPLHF. CDR3 bases: TGCGCCAGCAGCCAAGGCTGGTGGGCAGGGAAGGTTGGTAATTCACCCCTCCACTTT.

The rearrangement links TRBV2 to TRBJ2-5, with D tentatively TRBD1 (8 bases). V lost 5 bases and J lost 4, with 20 bases in between. CDR1 is SNHLY, CDR2 FYNNEI, per germline. The CDR3 contains 16 residues. This chain's CDR3 is CASSKGLTGEGETQYF. In DNA, the CDR3 is TGTGCCAGCAGTAAAGGGTTGACAGGGGAGGGAGAGACCCAGTACTTC.

The chain recombines TRBV2 with TRBJ2-1, with 8 bases matching TRBD2. The V gene's germline CDR1 is SNHLY and CDR2 FYNNEI. The CDR3 is made up of 15 amino acids. The ends lost 6 bases at V and 3 bases at J; junction bases unmatched: 7. The CDR3 DNA reads as TGTGCCAGCAGGGCCGGAGCGGGGGACTACAATGAGCAGTTCTTC. It yields the protein CASRAGAGDYNEQFF.

The V call is TRBV7-9, the J call TRBJ2-7; the match to TRBD1 covers 7 bases. The CDR3 loop spans 14 amino acids. CDR1 is SEHNR, CDR2 FQNEAQ, per germline (reference sequence). The junction had 0 bases not matched to a gene; V was cut back by 1 base and J by 0 bases. The CDR3 loop reads CASSLGDSSYEQYF. CDR3 coding DNA: TGTGCCAGCAGCTTAGGGGACAGCTCCTACGAGCAGTACTTC. Drawing the rest from reference TRBV7-9 and TRBJ2-7, the complete variable domain is DTGVSQNPRHKITKRGQNVTFRCDPISEHNRLYWYRQTLGQGPEFLTYFQNEAQLEKSRLLSDRFSAERPKGSFSTLEIQRTEQGDSAMYLCASSLGDSSYEQYFGPGTRLTVT.

Concerning this clone: One end of the junction fails to match germline, which may point to a read error. The chain links TRBV4-1 to TRBJ1-1; tentatively, D is TRBD1 (5 bases). CDR1 and CDR2 from the germline V gene are MGHRA and YSYEKL. This CDR3 is 12 amino acids long. Here the CDR3 reads CASSQVGGEAFF. CDR3 DNA: TGCGCCAGCAGTCAAGTCGGGGGTGAAGCTTTCTTT.

V gene TRBV11-3 combines with J gene TRBJ2-1; a weak D match, TRBD2 (5 bases). The CDR3 runs to 13 residues. From germline, CDR1 is SGHNT and CDR2 YENEEA. V was pared by 1 base and J by 9 bases, with 10 bases between. The CDR3 protein is CASSLVSGGEQFF. In nucleotides, the CDR3 is TGTGCCAGCAGCTTAGTCAGCGGAGGTGAGCAGTTCTTC.

This chain connects TRBV25-1 to TRBJ2-7, with 7 bases matching TRBD1. The V and J ends lost 3 bases and 3 bases, in that order; junction bases with no gene match: 8. This CDR3 is built from 15 residues. Germline V gene lookup returns CDR1 MGHDK and CDR2 SYGVNS. Here the CDR3 reads CASSDLPGQSYEQYF. The CDR3 region has the DNA TGTGCCAGCAGTGACCTTCCGGGACAGAGCTACGAGCAGTACTTC.

The CDR3 coding sequence is TGTGCCAGCAGCTTAGTGGCGACTAGCGGGGGGGCCTTGTTAAGGGAGCTGTTTTTT. It encodes CASSLVATSGGALLRELFF. The rearrangement uses TRBV7-2 and TRBJ2-2, with 14 bases aligning to TRBD2. V dropped 1 base and J dropped 9; count of bases not matched to a gene: 13. The CDR3 runs to 19 residues. Germline CDR1 and CDR2: SGHTA and FQGNSA.